The clone carrying this T cell receptor (beta chain) was found many times. Its antigen remains unknown. These data are taken from a study of Graves' ophthalmopathy and Graves' hyperthyroidism. Whole-study findings and limits: Built on 13 signatures, a model told ophthalmopathy apart from stable hyperthyroidism with about 91% sensitivity and around 80% specificity.

CDR3 length equals 15 residues. The germline gives CDR1 SQVTM, CDR2 ANQGSEA. V shed 7 bases, J shed 4 bases, and the junction held 12 bases outside the gene matches. The TCR beta CDR3 regions underwent amplification from RNA transcripts. The library came from an HTBI-primed first-round RT-PCR and a second-round multiplex PCR. MiXCR was run by TCRdb on the multiplex PCR reads, yielding one entry per CDR3 protein. The sample shows about 220,000 distinct CDR3 sequences, approximately 21% of them seen only once. Diagnostic conclusions were grounded in clinical symptoms, serum thyroxine, TRAb, thyroid ultrasound and orbital computed tomography.

The TCR originated in a woman aged 45 to 65 with Graves' ophthalmopathy. The sequencing input was peripheral blood. This chain connects TRBV29-1 to TRBJ2-2, with 7 positions matching TRBD2. CDR3 residues: CSAGWGGGGTGELFF. The CDR3 DNA reads as TGCAGCGCCGGATGGGGGGGAGGCGGCACCGGGGAGCTGTTTTTT.